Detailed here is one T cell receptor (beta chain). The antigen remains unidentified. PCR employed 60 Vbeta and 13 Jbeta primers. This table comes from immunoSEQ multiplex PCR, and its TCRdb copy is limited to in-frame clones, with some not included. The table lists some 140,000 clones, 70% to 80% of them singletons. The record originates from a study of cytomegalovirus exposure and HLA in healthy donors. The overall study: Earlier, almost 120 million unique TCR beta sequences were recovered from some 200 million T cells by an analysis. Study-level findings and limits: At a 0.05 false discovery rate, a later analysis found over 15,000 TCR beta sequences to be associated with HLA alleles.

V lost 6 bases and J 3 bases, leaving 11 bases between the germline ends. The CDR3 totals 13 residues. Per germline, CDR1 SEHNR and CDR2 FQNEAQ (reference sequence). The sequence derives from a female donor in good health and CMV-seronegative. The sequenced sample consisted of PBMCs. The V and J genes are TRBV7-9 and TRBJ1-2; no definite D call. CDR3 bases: TGTGCCAGCAGAGCTCAGGAGGACTATGGCTACACCTTC. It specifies CASRAQEDYGYTF.